These 9 T cell receptor beta chains were all obtained from the same sample, sequenced in a study of long-term antiretroviral therapy in people with HIV. At the survey level, the v3.0 immunoSEQ assay was run. Generated by immunoSEQ multiplex PCR, the TCRdb table keeps only in-frame clones and is missing some. The table lists fewer than 25,000 clones, 85% to 95% of them singletons. This material consisted of unsorted PBMCs, taken around 4.7 years after starting antiretroviral therapy. These receptors were taken from a woman in her forties or fifties with HIV.

The V gene is TRBV27, the J gene TRBJ1-5, with a tentative D call TRBD1 (6 bases). The CDR3 is made up of 16 amino acids. From germline, CDR1 is MNHEY and CDR2 SMNVEV (reference sequence). V was trimmed by 6 bases and J by 7 bases, leaving 22 bases between them. The CDR3 reads CASSSSQRGGRQPQHF. CDR3 DNA sequence: TGTGCCAGCAGCAGTAGTCAACGGGGGGGCAGGCAGCCCCAGCATTTT.

The chain employs TRBV27 and TRBJ2-7; TRBD2 might be the D (6 bases). The CDR3 has 12 amino acids. V was shortened by 3 bases and J by 6 bases, with 9 bases between the two germline ends. The germline gives CDR1 MNHEY, CDR2 SMNVEV (reference sequence). The CDR3 is CASSFAGREQYF. The CDR3 DNA reads TGTGCCAGCAGTTTTGCGGGGCGCGAGCAGTACTTC.

The chain employs TRBV21-1 and TRBJ2-3; the D segment call TRBD1 is taken from the table without a DNA check. TRBV21-1 is annotated as a pseudogene. CDR3 size: 14 residues. CDR3 sequence: CASSKHQQGYTQYF. The CDR3 bases are TGTGCCAGCAGCAAACACCAGCAGGGCTATACGCAGTATTTT.

The CDR3 bases are TGTGCCAGCAGTTACACCGACAGGGAACAGCCCCAGCATTTT. Translating gives CASSYTDREQPQHF. This chain uses TRBV6-6 with TRBJ1-5; 7 nucleotides match TRBD1. In germline, CDR1 is MNHNY, CDR2 SVGAGI (reference sequence). V lost 2 bases, J lost 7 bases, and 5 bases stayed unmatched. The CDR3 is 14 amino acids.

The rearrangement links TRBV7-2 to TRBJ2-5; 10 bases are shared with TRBD2. Unmatched junction bases numbered 5, after V lost 2 bases and J lost 2 bases. CDR3 length equals 16 residues. Per the germline V gene, CDR1 is SGHTA and CDR2 is FQGNSA. The CDR3 is CASSLMPSGGQETQYF. The CDR3 DNA is TGTGCCAGCAGCTTAATGCCTAGCGGGGGACAAGAGACCCAGTACTTC.

The chain has TRBV4-3 and TRBJ2-1; D call uncertain. The germline V gene has CDR1 LGHNA and CDR2 YSLEER. The CDR3 has 13 residues. V was shortened by 0 bases and J by 6 bases, with 6 bases between the two germline ends. The CDR3: CASSQDRANEQFF. The CDR3 DNA reads as TGCGCCAGCAGCCAAGATCGTGCCAATGAGCAGTTCTTC.

This rearrangement joins TRBV4-3 to TRBJ2-1, with no clear D. Trimming took off 3 bases at V and 4 bases at J, with 1 base between the two ends. The germline gives CDR1 LGHNA, CDR2 YSLEER. There are 11 residues in the CDR3. The CDR3 DNA sequence: TGCGCCAGCAGCCAGTACAATGAGCAGTTCTTC. Protein sequence: CASSQYNEQFF.

The gene calls are TRBV2 and TRBJ2-7; D unresolved. V dropped 0 bases and J dropped 3 bases, with 12 bases sitting between them. The V gene's germline CDR1 is SNHLY and CDR2 FYNNEI. The CDR3 loop spans 15 amino acids. CDR3 residues: CASSEAGQFYYEQYF. In nucleotides, the CDR3 is TGTGCCAGCAGTGAAGCAGGGCAGTTCTACTACGAGCAGTACTTC.

The chain couples TRBV28 to TRBJ2-2; D call uncertain. There are 16 residues in the CDR3. With 5 bases removed from V and 4 bases from J, the gap between germline ends came to 17 bases. CDR1 and CDR2 from the germline V gene are MDHEN and SYDVKM. In DNA form, the CDR3 reads TGTGCCAGCAGTGTCCGGATCCCAAAAACCACCGGGGAGCTGTTTTTT. Protein sequence: CASSVRIPKTTGELFF.